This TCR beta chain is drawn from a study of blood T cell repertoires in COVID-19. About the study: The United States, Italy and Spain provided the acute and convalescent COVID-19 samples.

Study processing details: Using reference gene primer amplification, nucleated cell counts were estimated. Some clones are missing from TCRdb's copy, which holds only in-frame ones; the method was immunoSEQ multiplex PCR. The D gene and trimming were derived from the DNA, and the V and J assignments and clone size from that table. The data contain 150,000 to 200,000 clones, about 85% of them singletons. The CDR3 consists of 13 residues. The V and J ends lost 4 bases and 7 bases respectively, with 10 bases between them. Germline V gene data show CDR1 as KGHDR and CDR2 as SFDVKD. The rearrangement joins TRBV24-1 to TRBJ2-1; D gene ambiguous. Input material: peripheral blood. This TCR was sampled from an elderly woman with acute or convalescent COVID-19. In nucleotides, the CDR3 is TGTGCCACCAGTGACCCAACCGGGAATGAGCAGTTCTTC. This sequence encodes CATSDPTGNEQFF.